The present entry profiles one T cell receptor (beta chain) with its context. Its antigen is currently unknown. The record originates from a study of cytomegalovirus exposure and HLA in healthy donors. Background on the study: Among the roughly 400 genotyped donors, less than 85% were placed in the Caucasian-associated ancestry cluster. Findings and limits, study-wide: The analysis excluded some indistinguishable V segments, including TRBV6-2 and TRBV6-3.

CDR3 length equals 13 residues. V was cut by 6 bases and J by 1 base, with 7 bases left in between. The germline V gene has CDR1 MDHEN and CDR2 SYDVKM. The study ran its PCR with 60 Vbeta and 13 Jbeta primers. Generated by immunoSEQ multiplex PCR, the TCRdb table keeps only in-frame clones and is missing some. Here the sample spans around 100,000 clones, roughly two thirds being singletons. What was sequenced was PBMCs. The chain recombines TRBV28 with TRBJ1-5; D is possibly TRBD1 (5 bases). The receptor was derived from a woman aged 30 to 39 in good health and CMV-seronegative. The CDR3 is CASRRDSNQPQHF. CDR3 DNA sequence: TGTGCCAGCAGGCGGGACAGCAATCAGCCCCAGCATTTT.